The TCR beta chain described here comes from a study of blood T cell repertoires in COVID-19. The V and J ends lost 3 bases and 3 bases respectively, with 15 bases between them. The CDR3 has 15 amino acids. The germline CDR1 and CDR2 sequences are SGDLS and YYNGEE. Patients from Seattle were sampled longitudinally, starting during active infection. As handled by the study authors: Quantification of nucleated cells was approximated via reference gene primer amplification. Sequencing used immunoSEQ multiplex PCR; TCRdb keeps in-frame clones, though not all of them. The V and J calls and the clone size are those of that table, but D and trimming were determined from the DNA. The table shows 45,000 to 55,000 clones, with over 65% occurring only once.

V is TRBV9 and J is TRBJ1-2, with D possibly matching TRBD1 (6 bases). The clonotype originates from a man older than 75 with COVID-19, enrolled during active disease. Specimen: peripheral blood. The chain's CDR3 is CASSEAGASDYGYTF. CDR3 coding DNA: TGTGCCAGCAGCGAGGCGGGGGCGTCTGACTATGGCTACACCTTC.